The rows below give T cell receptor beta chains drawn from one sample of a study of blood T cell repertoires in COVID-19. TCRdb keeps only in-frame clones here, not all; method: immunoSEQ multiplex PCR. The table has 400,000 or so clones, 75% to 90% seen once. Sequenced: PBMCs or T cells enriched from blood (not recorded which). The receptor source for this set is a man aged 25 to 40 who had recovered from COVID-19. The CDR3 runs from the conserved cysteine through the conserved F or W. D genes are given only for firm matches. The size entry is marked missing in some rows and otherwise reads once, few, many or a size class.

j_call clone_size v_call d_call cdr3_nt cdr3_aa
TRBJ2-7 NA TRBV5-6 TRBD2 TGTGCCAGCAGCTACGGGACTACCTCCTACGAGCAGTACTTC CASSYGTTSYEQYF
TRBJ2-1 NA TRBV7-3 NA TGTGCCAGCAGCCCAGGCCGGGAGCCTCCCGGGTATGAGCAGTTCTTC CASSPGREPPGYEQFF
TRBJ2-3 NA TRBV27 TRBD2 TGTGCCAGCAGTTCCACTAGCGGGAGGGCCGTAGAGACAGATACGCAGTATTTT CASSSTSGRAVETDTQYF
TRBJ1-5 NA TRBV19 NA TGTGCCAGTAGTATAGATTCAGGGGCGGCGCGGAGCAATCAGCCCCAGCATTTT CASSIDSGAARSNQPQHF
TRBJ1-2 NA TRBV9 NA TGTGCCAGCAGCGGCCCGGGTTATGGCTACACCTTC CASSGPGYGYTF
TRBJ2-1 NA TRBV29-1 NA TGCAGCGTCCGGGACACTTACTTCAATGAGCAGTTCTTC CSVRDTYFNEQFF
TRBJ2-5 NA TRBV9 NA TGTGCCAGCAGCGTAGGGTCAGGCCGGGAGACCCAGTACTTC CASSVGSGRETQYF
TRBJ2-1 NA TRBV7-2 TRBD1 TGTGCCAGCACCTATAACCGGGACAGGACCTACAATGAGCAGTTCTTC CASTYNRDRTYNEQFF
TRBJ1-2 NA TRBV6-1 NA TGTGCCAGCAGTGAACAGGCAGGGACTCTTTATGGCTACACCTTC CASSEQAGTLYGYTF
TRBJ2-1 once TRBV18 NA TGTGCCAGCTCACCAACGACTAGGGCGAGTAATGAGCAGTTCTTC CASSPTTRASNEQFF
TRBJ2-1 NA TRBV5-1 TRBD1 TGCGCCAGCAGCTTCAGTTCCCGGGACAGGGGGCTATATGAGCAGTTCTTC CASSFSSRDRGLYEQFF
TRBJ2-3 NA TRBV4-1 NA TGCGCCAGCAGCCAAGTGGTGCGAGATACGCAGTATTTT CASSQVVRDTQYF
TRBJ2-6 NA TRBV20-1 NA TGCAGTGCTAGTGACAGCGACTCTGGGGCCAACGTCCTGACTTTC CSASDSDSGANVLTF
TRBJ1-1 NA TRBV6-5 TRBD1 TGTGCCAGCAGTTACTCTGGGACAGTGAACACTGAAGCTTTCTTT CASSYSGTVNTEAFF
TRBJ2-7 NA TRBV7-9 TRBD2 TGTGCCAGCAGCTTAGCTGGGGGCGGGAGGGCAAGCTCCTACGAGCAGTACTTC CASSLAGGGRASSYEQYF
TRBJ2-1 once TRBV2 NA TGTGCCAGCAGTTACAATCCCTACCGGAGACTCTACAATGAGCAGTTCTTC CASSYNPYRRLYNEQFF
TRBJ1-1 few TRBV3-1/TRBV3-2 NA TGTGCCAGCAGGCAGGGAGGAGGCACTGAAGCTTTCTTT CASRQGGGTEAFF
TRBJ1-2 NA TRBV6-1 NA TGTGCCAGCAGTGACGCAGGGTATTATGGCTACACCTTC CASSDAGYYGYTF
TRBJ2-7 NA TRBV27 TRBD2 TGTGCCAGCAGCTCCGGGGGAGCGGGGAACTACGAGCAGTACTTC CASSSGGAGNYEQYF
TRBJ1-2 NA TRBV18 TRBD1 TGTGCCAGCTCCACCGGGACAGGGGTGTATGGCTACACCTTC CASSTGTGVYGYTF
TRBJ1-2 NA TRBV19 NA TGTGCCAGTAGTATAGGGGGCAATGGCTACACCTTC CASSIGGNGYTF
TRBJ1-2 NA TRBV27 TRBD1 TGTGCCAGTAGTCAGGGGGGTGTCTATGGCTACACCTTC CASSQGGVYGYTF
TRBJ2-1 NA TRBV27 TRBD2 TGTGCCAGCAGTTCATCTAGCGGGAAATACAATGAGCAGTTCTTC CASSSSSGKYNEQFF
TRBJ1-4 NA TRBV5-1 TRBD1 TGCGCCAGCAGCCCCGGACAGGCCGGATTGGAAAAACTGTTTTTT CASSPGQAGLEKLFF
TRBJ2-7 NA TRBV3-1/TRBV3-2 NA TGTGCCAGCAGCCCGAATTCCGGGGAGACCGAGCAGTACTTC CASSPNSGETEQYF
TRBJ2-3 NA TRBV10-3 NA TGTGCCACCAATCCCGGGACTAGCACAGATACGCAGTATTTT CATNPGTSTDTQYF
TRBJ2-2 NA TRBV5-1 TRBD1 TGCGCCAGCAGCTTCGGGACAGTTCGTTACACCGGGGAGCTGTTTTTT CASSFGTVRYTGELFF
TRBJ2-5 NA TRBV5-4 NA TGTGCCAGCAGAGGGGGAGGGGTCCAAGAGACCCAGTACTTC CASRGGGVQETQYF
TRBJ1-6 NA TRBV7-9 TRBD1 TGTGCCATCGGACAGGGGGACTCCTATAATTCACCCCTCCACTTT CAIGQGDSYNSPLHF
TRBJ1-3 NA TRBV30 TRBD1 TGTGCCTGGAGTATGACAGGGGCCGGAAACACCATATATTTT CAWSMTGAGNTIYF
TRBJ1-1 NA TRBV29-1 NA TGCAGCGTCAATCTCAGGGAAGGCACTGAAGCTTTCTTT CSVNLREGTEAFF
TRBJ2-3 once TRBV6-2/TRBV6-3 TRBD2 TGTGCCAGCAGTTACCCCCTAGCGGAGATCACAGATACGCAGTATTTT CASSYPLAEITDTQYF
TRBJ1-1 NA TRBV5-1 NA TGCGCCAGCAGCTTATCAGGGATCACTGAAGCTTTCTTT CASSLSGITEAFF
TRBJ1-2 NA TRBV5-1 NA TGCGCCAGCAGCTCAGACAAGAACTATGGCTACACCTTC CASSSDKNYGYTF
TRBJ2-1 NA TRBV10-3 TRBD2 TGTGCCATCAGTAGGACTAGCGGAGAGCAGTTCTTC CAISRTSGEQFF
TRBJ1-5 NA TRBV28 NA TGTGCCAGCATTGGGGAAGGAGGAACCTATAGCAATCAGCCCCAGCATTTT CASIGEGGTYSNQPQHF
TRBJ2-2 NA TRBV19 NA TGTGCCAGTACGTCCGGGGTCTACACCGGGGAGCTGTTTTTT CASTSGVYTGELFF
TRBJ1-1 NA TRBV7-9 TRBD1 TGTGCCACCCGAACCGGGACAGGGGGCTCCGAAGCTTTCTTT CATRTGTGGSEAFF
TRBJ1-2 NA TRBV29-1 TRBD1 TGCAGCGTTGGTGACAGGGGCGGTGGCTACACCTTC CSVGDRGGGYTF
TRBJ2-2 NA TRBV4-1 NA TGCGCCAGCAGCCAACCCCTCACAGGGACCGGGGAGCTGTTTTTT CASSQPLTGTGELFF
TRBJ2-7 once TRBV4-2 NA TGTGCCAGCAGCCAAGAAGGGGGTAGCGCTGACTCCTACGAGCAGTACTTC CASSQEGGSADSYEQYF
TRBJ1-1 NA TRBV4-1 TRBD1 TGCGCCAGCAGCCTTCCGGGACAGGGGAACACTGAAGCTTTCTTT CASSLPGQGNTEAFF
TRBJ1-2 NA TRBV14 TRBD1 TGTGCCAGCAGCCAAGGACAGGGGAGGGCCTTTCGCTATGGCTACACCTTC CASSQGQGRAFRYGYTF
TRBJ1-5 NA TRBV27 TRBD1 TGTGCCAGCAGACTACAGGGGGCGAGGCAGCCCCAGCATTTT CASRLQGARQPQHF
TRBJ2-1 NA TRBV28 TRBD2 TGTGCCAGCAGTGCTAGCGGGACAAAGTACAATGAGCAGTTCTTC CASSASGTKYNEQFF
TRBJ1-1 NA TRBV30 NA TGTGCCTGGAGTGTACGGTGGTCAGGGCAGAACACTGAAGCTTTCTTT CAWSVRWSGQNTEAFF
TRBJ2-5 NA TRBV9 NA TGTGCCAGCAGCGTAGGAGTGTCGTACCAAGAGACCCAGTACTTC CASSVGVSYQETQYF
TRBJ2-3 NA TRBV27 TRBD2 TGTGCCAGCAGGAGACCGGGACTAGCGGCCACAGATACGCAGTATTTT CASRRPGLAATDTQYF
TRBJ2-2 NA TRBV5-8 TRBD1 TGTGCCAGCCTCCAGTTTCGACAGGGCTCCACCGGGGAGCTGTTTTTT CASLQFRQGSTGELFF
TRBJ2-7 NA TRBV10-3 NA TGTGCCATCAGTGAGATACTAGTGAACGAGCAGTACTTC CAISEILVNEQYF